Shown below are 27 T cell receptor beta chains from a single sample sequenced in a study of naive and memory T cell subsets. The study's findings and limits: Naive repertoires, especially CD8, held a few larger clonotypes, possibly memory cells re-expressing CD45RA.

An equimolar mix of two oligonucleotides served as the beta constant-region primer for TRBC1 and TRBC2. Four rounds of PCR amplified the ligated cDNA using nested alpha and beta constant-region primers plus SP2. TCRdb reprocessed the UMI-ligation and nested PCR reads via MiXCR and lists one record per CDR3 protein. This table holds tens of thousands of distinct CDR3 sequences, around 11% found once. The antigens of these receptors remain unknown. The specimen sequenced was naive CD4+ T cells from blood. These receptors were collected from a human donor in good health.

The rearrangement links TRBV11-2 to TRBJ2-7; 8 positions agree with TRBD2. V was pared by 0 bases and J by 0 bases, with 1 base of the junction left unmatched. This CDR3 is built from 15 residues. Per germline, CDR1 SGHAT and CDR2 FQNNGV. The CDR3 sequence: CASSLELAVSYEQYF. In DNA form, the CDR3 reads TGTGCCAGCAGCTTAGAACTAGCGGTCTCCTACGAGCAGTACTTC.

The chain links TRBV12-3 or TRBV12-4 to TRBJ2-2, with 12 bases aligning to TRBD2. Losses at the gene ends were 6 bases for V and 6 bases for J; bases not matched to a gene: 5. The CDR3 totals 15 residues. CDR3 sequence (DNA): TGTGCCAGCAGCCCTAGCGGGGGGGCCCCCGGGGAGCTGTTTTTT. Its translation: CASSPSGGAPGELFF.

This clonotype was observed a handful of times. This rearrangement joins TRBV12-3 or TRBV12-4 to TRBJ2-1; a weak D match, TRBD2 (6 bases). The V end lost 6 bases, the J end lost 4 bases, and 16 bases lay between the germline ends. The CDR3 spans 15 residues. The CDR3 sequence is CASSHGSSPYNEQFF. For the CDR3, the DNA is TGTGCCAGCAGCCACGGGAGTTCACCTTACAATGAGCAGTTCTTC.

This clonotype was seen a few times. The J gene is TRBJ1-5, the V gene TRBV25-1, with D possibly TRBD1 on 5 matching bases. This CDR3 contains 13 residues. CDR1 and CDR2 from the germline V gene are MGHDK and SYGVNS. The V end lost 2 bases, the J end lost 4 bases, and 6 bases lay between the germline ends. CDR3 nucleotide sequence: TGTGCCAGCAGTGAAAGACAGAATCAGCCCCAGCATTTT. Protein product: CASSERQNQPQHF. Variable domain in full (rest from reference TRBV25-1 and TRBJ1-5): EADIYQTPRYLVIGTGKKITLECSQTMGHDKMYWYQQDPGMELHLIHYSYGVNSTEKGDLSSESTVSRIRTEHFPLTLESARPSHTSQYLCASSERQNQPQHFGDGTRLSIL.

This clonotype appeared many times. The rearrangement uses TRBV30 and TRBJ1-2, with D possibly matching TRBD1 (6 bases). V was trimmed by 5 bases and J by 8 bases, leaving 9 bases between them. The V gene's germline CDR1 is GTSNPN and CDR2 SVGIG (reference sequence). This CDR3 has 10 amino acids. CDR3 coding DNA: TGTGCCTGGGACACAGGGGGCTACACCTTC. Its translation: CAWDTGGYTF.

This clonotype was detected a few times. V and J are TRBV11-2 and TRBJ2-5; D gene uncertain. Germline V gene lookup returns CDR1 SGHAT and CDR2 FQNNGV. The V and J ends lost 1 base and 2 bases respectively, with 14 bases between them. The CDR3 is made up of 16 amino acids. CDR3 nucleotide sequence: TGTGCCAGCAGCTTAGTAGGTTCGGGCTTACAAGAGACCCAGTACTTC. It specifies CASSLVGSGLQETQYF.

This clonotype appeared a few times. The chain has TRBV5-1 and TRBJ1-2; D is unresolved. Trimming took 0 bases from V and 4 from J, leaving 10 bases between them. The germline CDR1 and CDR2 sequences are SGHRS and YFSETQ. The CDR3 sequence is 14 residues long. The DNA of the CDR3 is TGCGCCAGCAGCTTGGAACACCCTGCCTATGGCTACACCTTC. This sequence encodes CASSLEHPAYGYTF.

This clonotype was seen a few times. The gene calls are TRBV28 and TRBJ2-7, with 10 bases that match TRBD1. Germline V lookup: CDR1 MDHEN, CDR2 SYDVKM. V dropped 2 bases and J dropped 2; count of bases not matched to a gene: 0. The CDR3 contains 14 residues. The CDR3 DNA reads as TGTGCCAGCAGTTTAGGGACAGGGGCCTACGAGCAGTACTTC. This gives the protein CASSLGTGAYEQYF.

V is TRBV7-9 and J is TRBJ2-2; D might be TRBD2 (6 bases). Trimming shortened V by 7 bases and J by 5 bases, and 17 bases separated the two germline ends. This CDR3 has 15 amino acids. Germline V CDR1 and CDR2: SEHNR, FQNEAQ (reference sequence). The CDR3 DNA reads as TGTGCCAGCACCTTGACTAGTGTGAGGACCGGGGAGCTGTTTTTT. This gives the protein CASTLTSVRTGELFF.

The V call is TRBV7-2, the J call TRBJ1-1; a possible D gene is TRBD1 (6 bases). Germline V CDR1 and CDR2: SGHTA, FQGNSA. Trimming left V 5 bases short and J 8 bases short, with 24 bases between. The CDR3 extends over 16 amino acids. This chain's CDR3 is CASSRQQITTGTEAFF. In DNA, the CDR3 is TGTGCCAGCAGCAGACAACAAATAACAACCGGGACAGAAGCTTTCTTT.

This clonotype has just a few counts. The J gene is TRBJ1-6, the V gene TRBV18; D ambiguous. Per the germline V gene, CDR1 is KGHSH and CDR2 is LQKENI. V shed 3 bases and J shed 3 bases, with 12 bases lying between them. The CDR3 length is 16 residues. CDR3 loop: CASSPMAAGYNSPLHF. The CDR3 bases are TGTGCCAGCTCACCGATGGCGGCCGGCTATAATTCACCCCTCCACTTT.

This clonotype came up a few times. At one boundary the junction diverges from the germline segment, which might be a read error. In DNA, the CDR3 is TGTGTCAGCAAGAGCACACCCCCGCGGGCACCCCTCCACTTT. Protein product: CVSKSTPPRAPLHF. The rearrangement joins TRBV6-5 to TRBJ1-6; D ambiguous. The CDR3 extends over 14 amino acids. Germline values: CDR1 MNHEY, CDR2 SVGAGI.

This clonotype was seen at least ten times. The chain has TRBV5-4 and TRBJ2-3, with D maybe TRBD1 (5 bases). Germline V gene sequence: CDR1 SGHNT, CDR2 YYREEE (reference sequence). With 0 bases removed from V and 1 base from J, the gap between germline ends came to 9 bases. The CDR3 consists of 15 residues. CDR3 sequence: CASSLGQRGTDTQYF. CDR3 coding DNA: TGTGCCAGCAGCTTGGGACAGAGAGGCACAGATACGCAGTATTTT.

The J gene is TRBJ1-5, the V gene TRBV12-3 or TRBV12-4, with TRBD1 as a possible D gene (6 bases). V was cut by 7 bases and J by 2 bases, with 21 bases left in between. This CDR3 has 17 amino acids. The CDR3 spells CASTETGRIRRNQPQHF. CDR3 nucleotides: TGTGCCAGCACCGAAACAGGGAGGATTCGTCGCAATCAGCCCCAGCATTTT.

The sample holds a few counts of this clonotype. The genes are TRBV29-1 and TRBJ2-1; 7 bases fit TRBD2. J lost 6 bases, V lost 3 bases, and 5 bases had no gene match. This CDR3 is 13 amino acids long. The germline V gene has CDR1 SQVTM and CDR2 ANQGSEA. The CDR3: CSVEKRGLNEQFF. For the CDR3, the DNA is TGCAGCGTTGAGAAGCGGGGACTCAATGAGCAGTTCTTC.

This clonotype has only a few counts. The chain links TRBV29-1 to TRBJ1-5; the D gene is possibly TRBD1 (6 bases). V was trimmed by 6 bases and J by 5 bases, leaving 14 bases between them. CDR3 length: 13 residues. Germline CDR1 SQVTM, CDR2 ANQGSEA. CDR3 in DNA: TGCAGCGTAGGTACAGGGAGGCATCAGCCCCAGCATTTT. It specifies CSVGTGRHQPQHF.

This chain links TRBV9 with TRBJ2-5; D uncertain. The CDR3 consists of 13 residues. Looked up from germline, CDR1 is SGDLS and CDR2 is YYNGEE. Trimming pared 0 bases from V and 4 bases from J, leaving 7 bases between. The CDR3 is CASSVVVGETQYF. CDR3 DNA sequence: TGTGCCAGCAGCGTAGTAGTAGGAGAGACCCAGTACTTC. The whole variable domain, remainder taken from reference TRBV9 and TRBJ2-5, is DSGVTQTPKHLITATGQRVTLRCSPRSGDLSVYWYQQSLDQGLQFLIQYYNGEERAKGNILERFSAQQFPDLHSELNLSSLELGDSALYFCASSVVVGETQYFGPGTRLLVL.

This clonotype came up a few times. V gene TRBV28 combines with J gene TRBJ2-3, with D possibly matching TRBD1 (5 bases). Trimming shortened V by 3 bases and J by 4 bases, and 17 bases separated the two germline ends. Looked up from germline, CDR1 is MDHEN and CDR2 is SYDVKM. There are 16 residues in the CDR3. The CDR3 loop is CASSFAQGSLPDTQYF. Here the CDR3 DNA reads TGTGCCAGCAGTTTTGCGCAGGGAAGCCTGCCAGATACGCAGTATTTT.

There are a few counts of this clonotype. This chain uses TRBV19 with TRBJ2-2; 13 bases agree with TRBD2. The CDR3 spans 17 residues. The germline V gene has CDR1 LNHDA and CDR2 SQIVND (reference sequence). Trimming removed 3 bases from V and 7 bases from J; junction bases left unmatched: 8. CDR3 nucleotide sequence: TGTGCCAGTAGTATCTGGACTAGCGGGAGAGATGGCGGGGAGCTGTTTTTT. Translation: CASSIWTSGRDGGELFF.

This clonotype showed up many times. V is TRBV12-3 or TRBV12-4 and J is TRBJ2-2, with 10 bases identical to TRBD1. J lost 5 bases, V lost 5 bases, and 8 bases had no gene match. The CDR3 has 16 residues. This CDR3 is CASSHVPGQGTGELFF. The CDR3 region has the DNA TGTGCCAGCAGTCATGTCCCGGGACAGGGGACCGGGGAGCTGTTTTTT.

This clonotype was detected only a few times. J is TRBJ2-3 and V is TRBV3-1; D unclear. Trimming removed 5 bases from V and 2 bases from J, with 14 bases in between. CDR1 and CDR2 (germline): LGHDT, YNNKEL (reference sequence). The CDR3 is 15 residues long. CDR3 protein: CASSGHPIYTDTQYF. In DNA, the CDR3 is TGTGCCAGCAGCGGGCATCCGATATACACAGATACGCAGTATTTT.

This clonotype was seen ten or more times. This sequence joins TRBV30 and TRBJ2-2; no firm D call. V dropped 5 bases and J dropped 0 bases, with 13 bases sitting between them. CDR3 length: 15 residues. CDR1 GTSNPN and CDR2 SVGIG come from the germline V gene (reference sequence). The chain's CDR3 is CAWRAQTANTGELFF. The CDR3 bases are TGTGCCTGGCGAGCACAAACCGCGAACACCGGGGAGCTGTTTTTT.

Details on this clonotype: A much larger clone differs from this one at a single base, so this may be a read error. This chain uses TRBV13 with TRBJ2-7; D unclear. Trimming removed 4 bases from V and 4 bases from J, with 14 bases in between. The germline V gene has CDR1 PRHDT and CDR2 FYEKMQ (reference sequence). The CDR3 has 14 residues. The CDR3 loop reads CASSSRWLGYEQYF. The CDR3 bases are TGTGCCAGCAGCTCCAGGTGGCTGGGTTACGAGCAGTACTTC.

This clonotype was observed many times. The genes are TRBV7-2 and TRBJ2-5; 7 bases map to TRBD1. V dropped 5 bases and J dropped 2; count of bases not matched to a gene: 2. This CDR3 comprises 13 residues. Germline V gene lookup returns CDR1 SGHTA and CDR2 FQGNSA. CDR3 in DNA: TGTGCCAGCAGCGACAGGGCTCAAGAGACCCAGTACTTC. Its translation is CASSDRAQETQYF.

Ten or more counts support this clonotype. The CDR3, as DNA: TGCGCCAGCAGCTTCTACAAGGACAGCACCTCTGGGGCCAACGTCCTGACTTTC. It yields the protein CASSFYKDSTSGANVLTF. The rearrangement links TRBV5-1 to TRBJ2-6, with a weak D call TRBD1 (6 bases). This CDR3 contains 18 residues. Per germline, CDR1 SGHRS and CDR2 YFSETQ. V was clipped by 2 bases and J by 0 bases, with 15 bases between them.

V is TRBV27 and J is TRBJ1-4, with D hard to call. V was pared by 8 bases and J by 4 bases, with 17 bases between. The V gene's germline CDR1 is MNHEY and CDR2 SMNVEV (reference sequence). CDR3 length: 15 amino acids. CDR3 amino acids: CASAAVGRFNEKLFF. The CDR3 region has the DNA TGTGCCAGCGCCGCCGTAGGACGGTTTAATGAAAAACTGTTTTTT.

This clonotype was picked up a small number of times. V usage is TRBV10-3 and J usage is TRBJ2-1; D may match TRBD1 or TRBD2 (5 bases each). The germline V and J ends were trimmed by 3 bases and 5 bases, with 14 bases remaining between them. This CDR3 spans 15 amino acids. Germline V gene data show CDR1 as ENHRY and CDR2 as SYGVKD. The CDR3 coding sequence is TGTGCCATCAGTGACCCGGGACGGGTCGACAATGAGCAGTTCTTC. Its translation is CAISDPGRVDNEQFF.